This TCR beta chain was found in a study of blood T cell repertoires in COVID-19 (dated by TCRdb to 2020 to 2021). For the wider study: Collaborator samples came from the United States, Italy and Spain and covered acute and convalescent phases of COVID-19. The prospective study material was composed of cDNA or gDNA derived from T cells, B-cell-depleted T cells, or PBMCs. The dataset comprised deeply sampled blood TCRbeta repertoires from subjects exposed to, actively infected with, or recovered from COVID-19. The repertoires were made available in a free public database intended to serve as a resource for research on the immune response to SARS-CoV-2. The samples were drawn from two sources: the first 160 participants of the ongoing ImmuneRACE study, and 950 to 1,500 subjects contributed by 6 global collaborators. Nearly every sample came with metadata listing a de-identified subject ID, COVID-19 status, age in years and sex. Where HLA class I and class II types were available, the types were taken from metadata supplied by the sample provider, not from assay-based typing. What the study reported, not specific to this receptor: The quantity of clinical and demographic metadata differed by source and by participant and was supplied without curation.

Trimming accounts for 3 bases at V and 9 bases at J, while the number of junction bases matched to no gene is 5. The CDR3, from cysteine to phenylalanine, totals 14 residues. Just CDR3 DNA is preserved here, 42 bases in frame from base 1. Sequences SGDLS (CDR1) and YYNGEE (CDR2) are obtained from the germline V gene. In regard to this clone: Its specific antigen is unknown. Per-base qualities were not stored, and no clone one base away is much larger.

The collaborating institutions used their own protocols to collect whole blood in K2EDTA tubes. For TCRbeta analysis, collaborators shipped samples in one of three forms: frozen whole blood, isolated PBMCs, or DNA extracted from either of those sample types. TCRbeta CDR3 regions were amplified from genomic DNA using the immunoSEQ Assay, a bias-controlled multiplex PCR. The published analysis was carried out like this. Within the assay, amplification of reference gene primers was used to estimate how many nucleated cells each sample contained. Sequence reads were collapsed and filtered to measure the absolute abundance of every unique TCRbeta CDR3 rearrangement. For each sample, productive Simpson clonality was calculated by taking the square root of Simpson's diversity index across productive rearrangements. Sourced from immuneACCESS, this table was stored by TCRdb with only in-frame sequences that have V and J called. A share of the clones is absent; for the studies checked, an unresolved V gene accounts for under half, and the remainder has no known explanation. The V and J calls and clone size were taken over from that table, and D and trimming were inferred from the DNA. The sample table records some 350,000 clones; around four fifths of these occur just once. Under 3% of the sample rests with the top ten.

The origin of this receptor is a man aged 30 to 39 with active or convalescent COVID-19. What was sequenced was peripheral blood. The sequence is built from TRBV9 and TRBJ2-1; 11 central bases correspond to TRBD2. The nucleotide sequence reads TGTGCCAGCAGCGCGGGACTAGCGGCGGGTGAGCAGTTCTTC. The translation is CASSAGLAAGEQFF.